Below, 28 T cell receptor beta chains from the same sample are listed, as sequenced in a study of cytomegalovirus exposure and HLA in healthy donors. PCR amplification relied on 60 Vbeta primers (plus 13 Jbeta primers). TCRdb's copy holds only in-frame clones and misses some; the assay was immunoSEQ multiplex PCR. The sample lists more than 95,000 clones, roughly 80% seen once, with 1.2% in the top ten. Sequencing input: PBMCs. The receptors were sampled from a female donor in good health and CMV-seronegative.

The chain links TRBV30 to TRBJ2-5; D remains ambiguous. The CDR3 length is 12 residues. V was pared by 0 bases and J by 5 bases, with 7 bases between. Germline CDR1 GTSNPN, CDR2 SVGIG (reference sequence). The CDR3 DNA reads TGTGCCTGGAGTGTTAGTCTTGAGACCCAGTACTTC. It translates to CAWSVSLETQYF.

The chain links TRBV6-1 to TRBJ2-7, with a weak D call TRBD1 (6 bases). This CDR3 contains 14 residues. Between the trimmed V and J ends, which lost 3 bases and 2 bases, there was a span of 11 bases. Germline lookup yields CDR1 MNHNS and CDR2 SASEGT. DNA of the CDR3: TGTGCCAGCAGTGACAGGGGCATCACCTACGAGCAGTACTTC. Protein product: CASSDRGITYEQYF.

The CDR3 loop reads CASSVAGNDYNEQFF. DNA for the CDR3: TGTGCCAGCAGCGTAGCAGGGAACGACTACAATGAGCAGTTCTTC. The V call is TRBV9, the J call TRBJ2-1; D might be TRBD1 (5 bases). Trimming took 0 bases from V and 3 from J, leaving 10 bases between them. Germline CDR1 is SGDLS and CDR2 is YYNGEE. This CDR3 is 15 amino acids long.

The chain couples TRBV6-1 to TRBJ1-1, with 8 bases matching TRBD1. The CDR3 is 14 residues long. Germline assignment: CDR1 MNHNS and CDR2 SASEGT. With V trimmed by 6 bases and J by 4 bases, 7 bases remained unmatched. Here the CDR3 reads CASRRQGTLTEAFF. The CDR3 DNA reads as TGTGCCAGCAGGCGACAGGGGACGCTCACTGAAGCTTTCTTT.

This chain links TRBV9 with TRBJ2-7, with TRBD1 matching over 11 bases. The CDR3 sequence is 15 residues long. Trimming took 4 bases from V and 2 from J; bases not matched to a gene: 5. The germline V gene has CDR1 SGDLS and CDR2 YYNGEE. Here the CDR3 reads CASSLGTGGAYEQYF. In DNA, the CDR3 is TGTGCCAGCAGCCTAGGGACAGGGGGGGCCTACGAGCAGTACTTC.

The V gene is TRBV18, the J gene TRBJ2-3; 8 nucleotides align to TRBD2. The CDR3 has 15 residues. V lost 2 bases to trimming and J lost 0 bases; unmatched junction nucleotides: 1. From germline, CDR1 is KGHSH and CDR2 LQKENI. The CDR3 here is CASSPAGGSTDTQYF. The CDR3 DNA is TGTGCCAGCTCACCAGCGGGGGGAAGCACAGATACGCAGTATTTT.

The chain joins TRBV5-1 to TRBJ1-2; D uncertain. Deletions cut 3 bases from V and 6 bases from J, with 15 bases between. This CDR3 has 14 amino acids. From germline, CDR1 is SGHRS and CDR2 YFSETQ. CDR3 region: CASSSSPKGHGYTF. The CDR3 region has the DNA TGCGCCAGCAGCTCTAGTCCAAAAGGCCATGGCTACACCTTC.

The chain has TRBV4-2 and TRBJ2-5, with a possible D match to TRBD2 (7 bases). The germline V gene encodes CDR1 LGHNA and CDR2 YNFKEQ. V lost 8 bases, J lost 2 bases, and 12 bases lay in between. CDR3 length equals 13 residues. DNA of the CDR3: TGTGCCAGCTGGGGGGGCGGACAAGAGACCCAGTACTTC. Translating gives CASWGGGQETQYF.

V usage is TRBV9 and J usage is TRBJ1-6, with TRBD1 matching over 8 bases. The junction had 6 bases not matched to a gene; V was cut back by 3 bases and J by 7 bases. Per the germline V gene, CDR1 is SGDLS and CDR2 is YYNGEE. This CDR3 region has 15 residues. The CDR3 region is CASSAQDRVNSPLHF. The CDR3 DNA is TGTGCCAGCAGCGCTCAGGACAGGGTGAATTCACCCCTCCACTTT.

The rearrangement uses TRBV5-5 and TRBJ1-1; tentatively, D is TRBD1 (5 bases). The CDR3 is 13 residues long. V gave up 0 bases and J gave up 5 bases, with 8 bases separating them. Germline V CDR1 and CDR2: SGHKS, YYEKEE (reference sequence). CDR3 DNA sequence: TGTGCCAGCAGCTTGGCGGGGGATACTGAAGCTTTCTTT. Translation: CASSLAGDTEAFF.

The CDR3 protein is CASSRSVRGLYEQYF. The DNA of the CDR3 is TGTGCCAGCAGTCGTTCAGTGAGGGGACTCTACGAGCAGTACTTC. The chain couples TRBV27 to TRBJ2-7; D possibly corresponds to TRBD2 (6 bases). CDR3 length: 15 residues. Germline CDR1 and CDR2: MNHEY and SMNVEV (reference sequence). Trimming removed 5 bases from V and 3 bases from J, with 17 bases in between.

V and J are TRBV19 and TRBJ1-1; D possibly corresponds to TRBD1 (6 bases). Germline V CDR1 and CDR2: LNHDA, SQIVND (reference sequence). The CDR3 loop spans 15 amino acids. Trimming shortened V by 5 bases and J by 1 base, and 14 bases separated the two germline ends. In nucleotides, the CDR3 is TGTGCCAGTAGTCTCCTAGGGACAACGAACACTGAAGCTTTCTTT. The encoded protein is CASSLLGTTNTEAFF.

The chain uses TRBV28 and TRBJ2-1; 10 bases are shared with TRBD2. V dropped 7 bases and J dropped 7; count of bases not matched to a gene: 10. CDR1 is MDHEN, CDR2 SYDVKM, per germline. This CDR3 comprises 15 residues. CDR3 sequence reads: CASNRLAGGRNEQFF. The CDR3 region has the DNA TGTGCCAGCAACCGACTAGCGGGTGGACGGAATGAGCAGTTCTTC.

The rearrangement uses TRBV2 and TRBJ2-2, with TRBD2 matching 11 bases. Trimming took 8 bases from V and 4 from J; bases not matched to a gene: 9. Germline CDR1 is SNHLY and CDR2 is FYNNEI. The CDR3 length is 16 residues. The CDR3 protein is CASAASGGKVTGELFF. The CDR3 DNA sequence: TGTGCCAGCGCGGCTAGCGGGGGGAAGGTCACCGGGGAGCTGTTTTTT.

The J gene is TRBJ2-2, the V gene TRBV5-1, with TRBD1 as a possible D gene (6 bases). Germline V gene lookup returns CDR1 SGHRS and CDR2 YFSETQ. CDR3 length equals 13 residues. The V end lost 3 bases, the J end lost 6 bases, and 9 bases lay between the germline ends. The chain's CDR3 is CASSWTEAGELFF. The CDR3 DNA sequence: TGCGCCAGCAGCTGGACAGAAGCCGGGGAGCTGTTTTTT.

The chain couples TRBV10-3 to TRBJ2-5, with 7 bases lining up with TRBD2. Germline V lookup: CDR1 ENHRY, CDR2 SYGVKD. The J segment lost 1 base and the V segment lost 0 bases, leaving 11 bases of the junction unmatched. This CDR3 has 18 amino acids. CDR3 residues: CAISESLGGGSPQETQYF. The CDR3, as DNA: TGTGCCATCAGTGAGTCATTGGGGGGGGGATCCCCCCAAGAGACCCAGTACTTC.

This chain connects TRBV7-9 to TRBJ1-2; perhaps TRBD1 as D (6 bases). V was clipped by 1 base and J by 4 bases, with 7 bases between them. The CDR3 is 13 residues long. Germline CDR1 is SEHNR and CDR2 is FQNEAQ (reference sequence). The CDR3 loop reads CASSLGRGYGYTF. The CDR3 DNA reads as TGTGCCAGCAGCTTAGGCAGGGGCTATGGCTACACCTTC.

V is TRBV30 and J is TRBJ1-1, with 7 bases fitting TRBD1. The CDR3 is 15 amino acids. V lost 3 bases, J lost 6 bases, and 13 bases stayed unmatched. CDR1 is GTSNPN, CDR2 SVGIG, per germline (reference sequence). Here the CDR3 reads CAWSPIRGLGAEAFF. CDR3 nucleotide sequence: TGTGCCTGGAGCCCGATTAGGGGGCTAGGGGCTGAAGCTTTCTTT.

This clone was observed a few times. The chain links TRBV7-3 to TRBJ2-1, with D hard to call. The germline CDR1 and CDR2 sequences are SGHTA and FQGTGA. CDR3 length equals 13 residues. Trimming cost V 2 bases and J 7 bases, with 9 bases left between them. Here the CDR3 reads CASSLYVTNEQFF. CDR3 DNA sequence: TGTGCCAGCAGCTTATACGTAACAAATGAGCAGTTCTTC.

This rearrangement joins TRBV28 to TRBJ2-6; possibly TRBD2 for D (5 bases). This CDR3 region has 15 residues. V shed 8 bases and J shed 0 bases, with 11 bases lying between them. Germline V CDR1 and CDR2: MDHEN, SYDVKM. CDR3 in amino acids: CASYERDSGANVLTF. The CDR3 bases are TGTGCCAGCTACGAGAGGGACTCTGGGGCCAACGTCCTGACTTTC.

The chain carries TRBV14 and TRBJ1-3, with D maybe TRBD1 (6 bases). Germline V CDR1 and CDR2: SGHDN, FVKESK. Trimming cost V 3 bases and J 2 bases, with 17 bases left between them. This CDR3 has 17 residues. DNA for the CDR3: TGTGCCAGCAGCCATCCGGGACACGCAATCACTGGAAACACCATATATTTT. This translates into CASSHPGHAITGNTIYF.

The chain is built from TRBV18 and TRBJ1-2, with TRBD1 matching 8 bases. The trim removed 2 bases at V and 6 bases at J, leaving 8 bases unmatched. Germline-derived CDR1 and CDR2 are KGHSH and LQKENI. CDR3 size: 15 residues. The CDR3 nucleotides are TGTGCCAGCTCACCATTCACAGGGGGAAAAGATGGCTACACCTTC. Translated, it gives CASSPFTGGKDGYTF.

In the case of this clone: Sequence at one end of the junction differs from germline and may be a read error. The chain has TRBV18 and TRBJ2-4; TRBD2 is a possible D gene (6 bases). The germline V gene has CDR1 KGHSH and CDR2 LQKENI. This CDR3 has 16 amino acids. CDR3 region: CASSPGGNRDKNSQYF. In DNA, the CDR3 is TGTGCCAGCTCACCCGGCGGGAATAGAGACAAAAACAGTCAGTACTTC. The whole variable domain, remainder taken from reference TRBV18 and TRBJ2-4, is NAGVMQNPRHLVRRRGQEARLRCSPMKGHSHVYWYRQLPEEGLKFMVYLQKENIIDESGMPKERFSAEFPKEGPSILRIQQVVRGDSAAYFCASSPGGNRDKNSQYFGAGTRLSVL.

The chain combines TRBV6-4 with TRBJ2-2; a possible D gene is TRBD2 (5 bases). This CDR3 has 13 amino acids. V was shortened by 4 bases and J by 10 bases, with 13 bases between the two germline ends. Germline CDR1 and CDR2: MRHNA and SNTAGT. The CDR3 region is CASSVSEREELFF. The CDR3, as DNA: TGTGCCAGCAGTGTATCAGAGAGGGAGGAGCTGTTTTTT.

This chain uses TRBV28 with TRBJ2-7; TRBD1 aligns across 7 bases. J gave up 5 bases and V 6 bases, and 10 bases lay outside the gene matches. This CDR3 is 14 amino acids long. In germline, CDR1 is MDHEN, CDR2 SYDVKM. The CDR3 DNA reads as TGTGCCAGCAGCCCCACAGGGGAGTCCCACGAGCAGTACTTC. Its protein is CASSPTGESHEQYF.

The rearrangement links TRBV19 to TRBJ2-2; TRBD2 matches 10 bases. Germline loops: CDR1 LNHDA, CDR2 SQIVND (reference sequence). CDR3 size: 15 residues. Germline trimming cut 6 bases from V and 2 bases from J; bases unmatched to any gene: 3. The CDR3 DNA follows: TGTGCCAGTAGAACTAGCGGGGTAAACACCGGGGAGCTGTTTTTT. The encoded protein is CASRTSGVNTGELFF.

The rearrangement uses TRBV11-2 and TRBJ2-3; 7 bases agree with TRBD2. Germline-derived CDR1 and CDR2 are SGHAT and FQNNGV. V dropped 5 bases and J dropped 8; count of bases not matched to a gene: 22. This CDR3 contains 18 residues. The CDR3 here is CASSGRSFKRGATLTQYF. For the CDR3, the DNA is TGTGCCAGCAGCGGGCGGTCATTTAAGCGGGGCGCTACCCTTACGCAGTATTTT.

The V gene is TRBV7-2, the J gene TRBJ2-5, with D possibly TRBD2 on 5 matching bases. Deletions cut 1 base from V and 5 bases from J, with 17 bases between. This CDR3 has 16 residues. The V gene's germline CDR1 is SGHTA and CDR2 FQGNSA. The CDR3 sequence: CASSLGGRGLGETQYF. CDR3 DNA sequence: TGTGCCAGCAGCTTAGGGGGAAGAGGGCTCGGGGAGACCCAGTACTTC.